The 19 T cell receptor beta chains given below trace back to one sample, sequenced in a study of regulatory T cells in long-lasting Graves disease. The time point denotes: persistent/refractory GD, antithyroid drugs over 5 years with positive TRAb. Researchers made the TCR library from RNA that was extracted from PBMCs. The authors built TCR beta libraries using iRepertoire HTBI primers and Arm-PCR of CDR3 regions. TCRdb itself ran the multiplex PCR reads through MiXCR, one entry per CDR3 protein. The data contain some 370,000 distinct CDR3 sequences, approximately 23% of them singletons. The input for sequencing was peripheral blood mononuclear cells (PBMCs), taken when the disease was refractory, from a patient treated with antithyroid drugs. These receptors were taken from a middle-aged woman with Graves disease.

This clonotype was seen more than once but under ten times. J is TRBJ2-7 and V is TRBV13; D may be TRBD1 or TRBD2 (7 bases each). This CDR3 has 13 amino acids. The V and J ends lost 2 bases and 6 bases respectively, with 11 bases between them. Germline V CDR1 and CDR2: PRHDT, FYEKMQ (reference sequence). The DNA of the CDR3 is TGTGCCAGCAGCTTAACAGGGGAGGGCGAGCAGTACTTC. This sequence encodes CASSLTGEGEQYF.

The chain is built from TRBV5-1 and TRBJ2-7; 8 bases line up with TRBD2. V shed 4 bases, J shed 1 base, and the junction held 10 bases outside the gene matches. The length of the CDR3 is 16 residues. Germline values: CDR1 SGHRS, CDR2 YFSETQ. The CDR3 region is CASSNVKSSGSYEQYF. The DNA of the CDR3 is TGCGCCAGCAGCAACGTAAAGTCTAGCGGGTCCTACGAGCAGTACTTC.

This clonotype was counted at least ten times. The V gene is TRBV28, the J gene TRBJ2-5; D might be TRBD1 (7 bases). The CDR3 contains 17 residues. Trimming left V 4 bases short and J 9 bases short, with 27 bases between. The germline V gene encodes CDR1 MDHEN and CDR2 SYDVKM. CDR3 in amino acids: CASSYPIDREVKTSQYF. The CDR3, as DNA: TGTGCCAGCAGTTATCCGATCGACAGGGAGGTAAAGACGTCCCAGTACTTC.

This clonotype was picked up many times. The CDR3: CASSWTRNRAQYF. CDR3 coding DNA: TGTGCCAGCAGTTGGACCCGAAATCGGGCGCAGTACTTC. The J gene is TRBJ2-7, the V gene TRBV27; D is ambiguous. CDR1 MNHEY and CDR2 SMNVEV come from the germline V gene (reference sequence). The CDR3 loop spans 13 amino acids. Trimming pared 4 bases from V and 9 bases from J, leaving 16 bases between.

This clonotype occurred many times. This sequence joins TRBV7-8 and TRBJ2-1; no reliable D call. The CDR3 contains 12 residues. V gave up 6 bases and J gave up 15 bases, with 18 bases separating them. Germline-derived CDR1 and CDR2 are SGHVS and FQNEAQ. The CDR3 here is CASSKPPRPLFF. In DNA form, the CDR3 reads TGTGCCAGCAGTAAACCTCCCCGTCCTCTGTTCTTC.

The V and J genes are TRBV20-1 and TRBJ1-4, with a possible D match to TRBD1 (6 bases). The V and J ends lost 1 base and 0 bases respectively, with 18 bases between them. This CDR3 has 18 amino acids. CDR1 and CDR2 from the germline V gene are DFQATT and SNEGSKA (reference sequence). CDR3 sequence: CSARGPLYKGATNEKLFF. As DNA, the CDR3 is TGCAGTGCTAGAGGCCCCCTCTACAAGGGGGCAACTAATGAAAAACTGTTTTTT.

The chain recombines TRBV19 with TRBJ2-1, with 9 bases that match TRBD2. V lost 10 bases, J lost 1 base, and 5 bases stayed unmatched. Germline V CDR1 and CDR2: LNHDA, SQIVND (reference sequence). This CDR3 is 14 amino acids long. CDR3 in amino acids: CATQRGASYNEQFF. CDR3 bases: TGTGCCACGCAGCGGGGGGCTTCCTACAATGAGCAGTTCTTC.

The chain carries TRBV27 and TRBJ1-2; TRBD1 matches 8 bases. CDR1 is MNHEY and CDR2 is SMNVEV in the germline V gene (reference sequence). This CDR3 has 15 amino acids. With 7 bases clipped from V and 8 bases from J, the junction kept 15 bases outside the gene matches. CDR3 nucleotides: TGTGCCAGCACCTACTCAGGATCCGGACAGGGCGGCTACACCTTC. Its translation: CASTYSGSGQGGYTF.

This clonotype was seen only a few times. The gene calls are TRBV5-5 and TRBJ1-1, with D perhaps matching TRBD1 (6 bases). This CDR3 is 17 amino acids long. The germline gives CDR1 SGHKS, CDR2 YYEKEE (reference sequence). V shed 4 bases and J shed 0 bases, with 19 bases lying between them. CDR3 residues: CASSGSGGRAVNTEAFF. The CDR3 DNA sequence: TGTGCCAGCAGCGGCAGCGGGGGGCGAGCGGTGAACACTGAAGCTTTCTTT.

In this sample, this clonotype turned up many times. V and J are TRBV27 and TRBJ2-5; perhaps TRBD1 as D (7 bases). The CDR3 has 16 residues. V lost 6 bases and J lost 5, with 22 bases in between. Germline CDR1 and CDR2: MNHEY and SMNVEV (reference sequence). CDR3: CASSLEGGGGWETQYF. CDR3 bases: TGTGCCAGCAGCCTTGAGGGAGGAGGGGGCTGGGAGACCCAGTACTTC.

Ten or more counts support this clonotype. The rearrangement uses TRBV28 and TRBJ2-7; 12 bases line up with TRBD1. The CDR3 has 15 residues. The junction had 14 bases not matched to a gene; V was cut back by 8 bases and J by 9 bases. Germline V gene data show CDR1 as MDHEN and CDR2 as SYDVKM. The CDR3 coding sequence is TGTGCCAGCCAAATAGGCGGGACAGGGGGCTCTGTGCAGTACTTC. It encodes CASQIGGTGGSVQYF.

In its sample, this clonotype was seen many times. The CDR3 bases are TGCAGTGCTGGACAGGTCCAAGAGACCCAGTACTTC. It encodes CSAGQVQETQYF. J is TRBJ2-5 and V is TRBV20-1; TRBD1 matches 7 bases. The CDR3 is 12 residues long. Losses at the gene ends were 5 bases for V and 1 base for J; bases not matched to a gene: 1. Germline-derived CDR1 and CDR2 are DFQATT and SNEGSKA (reference sequence).

J is TRBJ2-5 and V is TRBV6-2 or TRBV6-3, with D possibly TRBD2 on 6 matching bases. The J call may not be correct, given that the DNA end is closer to TRBJ2-1. CDR1 and CDR2 from the germline V gene are MNHEY and SVGEGT. This CDR3 comprises 15 residues. The DNA for the CDR3 is TGTGCCAGCAGTGAAGTGGGGGGTGGTTACAATGAGCAGTTCTTC. Its translation is CASSEVGGGYNEQFF.

This clonotype occurred many times. The rearrangement joins TRBV29-1 to TRBJ1-1; D not resolved. The germline V gene encodes CDR1 SQVTM and CDR2 ANQGSEA. The CDR3 is 10 residues long. The V gene lost 3 bases and the J gene lost 4 bases, with 3 bases spanning the gap. Here the CDR3 reads CSVDVTEAFF. In nucleotides, the CDR3 is TGCAGCGTTGATGTCACTGAAGCTTTCTTT.

Comment on this clonotype: This may stem from a read error, because a much larger clone lies one nucleotide away. J is TRBJ1-1 and V is TRBV2, with TRBD1 as a possible D gene (5 bases). The V gene's germline CDR1 is SNHLY and CDR2 FYNNEI. The CDR3 extends over 13 amino acids. CDR3: CTSRQKGDNEAFF. The CDR3 DNA reads as TGTACCAGCCGTCAAAAAGGGGATAATGAAGCTTTCTTT.

In this sample, this clonotype turned up many times. The CDR3 bases are TGTGCCAGCAGTTTAGCAGGGGTCGGTCCGAACACTGAAGCTTTCTTT. It encodes CASSLAGVGPNTEAFF. The chain recombines TRBV28 with TRBJ1-1; TRBD1 is a possible D gene (6 bases). The germline gives CDR1 MDHEN, CDR2 SYDVKM. V was pared by 2 bases and J by 1 base, with 14 bases between. The CDR3 runs 16 residues. Full variable domain (rest looked up from reference TRBV28 and TRBJ1-1): DVKVTQSSRYLVKRTGEKVFLECVQDMDHENMFWYRQDPGLGLRLIYFSYDVKMKEKGDIPEGYSVSREKKERFSLILESASTNQTSMYLCASSLAGVGPNTEAFFGQGTRLTVV.

This clonotype was observed at least ten times. The chain combines TRBV6-5 with TRBJ1-2; D possibly corresponds to TRBD1 (5 bases). The CDR3 totals 15 residues. CDR1 is MNHEY, CDR2 SVGAGI, per germline. V lost 4 bases, J lost 0 bases, and 12 bases lay in between. CDR3 nucleotides: TGTGCCAGCAGTTCCATGGGGACCTCTAACTATGGCTACACCTTC. It yields the protein CASSSMGTSNYGYTF.

This clonotype has at least ten counts. This chain links TRBV20-1 with TRBJ2-7; 9 nucleotides match TRBD1. This CDR3 is built from 13 residues. With V trimmed by 5 bases and J by 3 bases, 5 bases remained unmatched. Germline-derived CDR1 and CDR2 are DFQATT and SNEGSKA (reference sequence). The DNA of the CDR3 is TGCAGTGCTCCCGGGACAGGGTTCTACGAGCAGTACTTC. Translating it yields CSAPGTGFYEQYF.

The table lists this clonotype with many counts. This sequence joins TRBV7-9 and TRBJ2-5; D perhaps matches TRBD2 (6 bases). The CDR3 spans 14 residues. V gave up 3 bases and J gave up 5 bases, with 13 bases separating them. Germline assignment: CDR1 SEHNR and CDR2 FQNEAQ (reference sequence). The CDR3 DNA is TGTGCCAGCAGCTTGACCGGGAGCCCGGAGACCCAGTACTTC. Protein sequence: CASSLTGSPETQYF. The full variable domain, completed using reference TRBV7-9 and TRBJ2-5, is DTGVSQNPRHKITKRGQNVTFRCDPISEHNRLYWYRQTLGQGPEFLTYFQNEAQLEKSRLLSDRFSAERPKGSFSTLEIQRTEQGDSAMYLCASSLTGSPETQYFGPGTRLLVL.